The TCR beta chain under discussion was sequenced for a study of cytomegalovirus exposure and HLA in healthy donors. Primers for the PCR totalled 60 Vbeta and 13 Jbeta. Some clones are missing from TCRdb's copy, which holds only in-frame ones; the method was immunoSEQ multiplex PCR. In the table there are more than 90,000 clones, 55% to 70% of which are singletons. Donors likely had unrecorded immune exposures despite being nominally healthy when sampled. The specimen was PBMCs. The origin of this receptor is a boy younger than 18 in good health and CMV-seropositive.

CDR3 DNA sequence: TGTGCCAGCAGTTTGACGGGGAGTTTAGCCAAAAACATTCAGTACTTC. Protein product: CASSLTGSLAKNIQYF. This rearrangement joins TRBV6-5 to TRBJ2-4; TRBD2 might be the D (5 bases). The V and J ends lost 4 bases and 0 bases respectively, with 13 bases between them. Germline V gives CDR1 MNHEY, CDR2 SVGAGI. CDR3 length: 16 residues.